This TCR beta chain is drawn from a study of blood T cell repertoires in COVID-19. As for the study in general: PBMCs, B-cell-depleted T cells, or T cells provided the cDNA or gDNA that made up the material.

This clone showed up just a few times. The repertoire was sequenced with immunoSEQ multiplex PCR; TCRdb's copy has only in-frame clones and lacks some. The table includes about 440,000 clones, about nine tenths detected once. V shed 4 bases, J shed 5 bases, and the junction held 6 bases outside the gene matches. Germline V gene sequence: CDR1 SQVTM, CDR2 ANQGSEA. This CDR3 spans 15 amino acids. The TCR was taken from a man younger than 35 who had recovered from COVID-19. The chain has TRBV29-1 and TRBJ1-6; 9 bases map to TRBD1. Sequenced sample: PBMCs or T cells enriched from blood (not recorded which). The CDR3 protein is CSVAQGTGHNSPLHF. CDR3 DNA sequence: TGCAGCGTTGCGCAGGGGACAGGGCATAATTCACCCCTCCACTTT.